This section outlines one T cell receptor beta chain sequence together with its context. This specimen belongs to a study of blood T cell repertoires in COVID-19. The overall study: T cells, B-cell-depleted T cells, or PBMCs supplied cDNA or gDNA.

Per germline, CDR1 SGHAT and CDR2 FQDESV (reference sequence). The CDR3 consists of 14 residues. V was shortened by 5 bases and J by 6 bases, with 11 bases between the two germline ends. Per the original data handling: Cell counts per sample came from amplifying reference gene primers. Sequencing used immunoSEQ multiplex PCR; TCRdb keeps in-frame clones, though not all of them. V and J calls and clone size are as listed in that table; D and trimming were resolved from the DNA. The repertoire holds about 380,000 clones, with less than 90% as singletons. This TCR came from a woman aged 25 to 39 who had recovered from COVID-19. The chain is built from TRBV11-1 and TRBJ1-6; the D is unclear. Sequencing was done on a sample of PBMCs or T cells enriched from blood (not recorded which). CDR3 loop: CASSRRDPNSPLHF. The CDR3 coding sequence is TGTGCCAGCAGCCGTCGGGATCCTAATTCACCCCTCCACTTT.